This is a list of T cell receptor beta chains from one sample in a study of shared clonotypes between healthy human individuals. TCRdb's copy holds only in-frame clones and misses some; the assay was immunoSEQ multiplex PCR. The data show more than 2 million clones, 90% to 96% seen once. The specimen sequenced was naive CD4+ T cells sorted from blood. The receptors were gathered from a man younger than 35 in good health. The CDR3 runs from the conserved cysteine through the conserved F or W. The order of the fields is CDR3 DNA, CDR3 protein, J gene, CDR3 length, V gene, D gene, clone size. A D gene is named only where the DNA matches it firmly. Size is stated for part of the rows, as once, few or many counts, or as a class when the clone is expanded.

CDR3 DNA: TGCGCCAGCAGCTGGTCGACAGGACTCTATGGCTACACCTTC; CDR3 protein: CASSWSTGLYGYTF; J gene: TRBJ1-2; CDR3 length: 14; V gene: TRBV5-1; D gene: NA; clone size: NA
CDR3 DNA: TGTGCCAGCAGCTTAGGGGCTAGCGGGGGAAAAACCGGGGAGCTGTTTTTT; CDR3 protein: CASSLGASGGKTGELFF; J gene: TRBJ2-2; CDR3 length: 17; V gene: TRBV13; D gene: TRBD2; clone size: NA
CDR3 DNA: TGCGCCAGCACCAACAGCGGTGGGCAAGAGACCCAGTACTTC; CDR3 protein: CASTNSGGQETQYF; J gene: TRBJ2-5; CDR3 length: 14; V gene: TRBV5-1; D gene: NA; clone size: NA
CDR3 DNA: TGTGCCAGCAGTCGGGACGTGATGAACACTGAAGCTTTCTTT; CDR3 protein: CASSRDVMNTEAFF; J gene: TRBJ1-1; CDR3 length: 14; V gene: TRBV6-5; D gene: NA; clone size: NA
CDR3 DNA: TGTGCCAGCAGCCGGACATTTTCCGAGCAGTACTTC; CDR3 protein: CASSRTFSEQYF; J gene: TRBJ2-7; CDR3 length: 12; V gene: TRBV6-5; D gene: NA; clone size: NA
CDR3 DNA: TGTGCCAGCAGTGCAAACGCAGATACGCAGTATTTT; CDR3 protein: CASSANADTQYF; J gene: TRBJ2-3; CDR3 length: 12; V gene: TRBV6-1; D gene: NA; clone size: once
CDR3 DNA: TGTGCCAGCTCTCTTCAAGAGACCCAGTACTTC; CDR3 protein: CASSLQETQYF; J gene: TRBJ2-5; CDR3 length: 11; V gene: TRBV18; D gene: NA; clone size: NA
CDR3 DNA: TGTGCCAGTCGACAGGGGGCCCTCTTCGGGGCCAACGTCCTGACTTTC; CDR3 protein: CASRQGALFGANVLTF; J gene: TRBJ2-6; CDR3 length: 16; V gene: TRBV7-2; D gene: TRBD1; clone size: once
CDR3 DNA: TGTGCCATCAGCACCGGGACACAAGACTATGGCTACACCTTC; CDR3 protein: CAISTGTQDYGYTF; J gene: TRBJ1-2; CDR3 length: 14; V gene: TRBV10-3; D gene: NA; clone size: NA
CDR3 DNA: TGTGCCAGCAGCAGAAGGACTAGCGGGGGGCCCGGGGAGCTGTTTTTT; CDR3 protein: CASSRRTSGGPGELFF; J gene: TRBJ2-2; CDR3 length: 16; V gene: TRBV7-2; D gene: TRBD2; clone size: NA
CDR3 DNA: TGTGCCAGTAGTTCCGTTGGAGCGGACTCCTACAATGAGCAGTTCTTC; CDR3 protein: CASSSVGADSYNEQFF; J gene: TRBJ2-1; CDR3 length: 16; V gene: TRBV19; D gene: NA; clone size: NA
CDR3 DNA: TGTGCCAGCAGTGAATCTACTAGCGGGAGGACCCAGTACTTC; CDR3 protein: CASSESTSGRTQYF; J gene: TRBJ2-5; CDR3 length: 14; V gene: TRBV25-1; D gene: TRBD2; clone size: NA
CDR3 DNA: TGTGCCAGTAGTTCAAACGGCCCCTATGGCTACACCTTC; CDR3 protein: CASSSNGPYGYTF; J gene: TRBJ1-2; CDR3 length: 13; V gene: TRBV19; D gene: NA; clone size: NA
CDR3 DNA: TGTGCCATTTCTGTCGGAGCGGGAGCTTACAATGAGCAGTTCTTC; CDR3 protein: CAISVGAGAYNEQFF; J gene: TRBJ2-1; CDR3 length: 15; V gene: TRBV11-2; D gene: TRBD2; clone size: NA
CDR3 DNA: TGTGCCAGCAAGGCCGGAGAGAACACCGGGGAGCTGTTTTTT; CDR3 protein: CASKAGENTGELFF; J gene: TRBJ2-2; CDR3 length: 14; V gene: TRBV6-1; D gene: NA; clone size: NA
CDR3 DNA: TGCGCCAGCAGCTTGTCATCGGGGGCGAACACCGGGGAGCTGTTTTTT; CDR3 protein: CASSLSSGANTGELFF; J gene: TRBJ2-2; CDR3 length: 16; V gene: TRBV5-1; D gene: NA; clone size: NA
CDR3 DNA: TGCGCCAGCAGCTCCAAGGGGGCTCCTAACACTGAAGCTTTCTTT; CDR3 protein: CASSSKGAPNTEAFF; J gene: TRBJ1-1; CDR3 length: 15; V gene: TRBV5-1; D gene: TRBD1; clone size: NA
CDR3 DNA: TGCGCCAGCAGCTTGGCACTCAGCGGCTGGAACACCGGGGAGCTGTTTTTT; CDR3 protein: CASSLALSGWNTGELFF; J gene: TRBJ2-2; CDR3 length: 17; V gene: TRBV5-1; D gene: NA; clone size: NA
CDR3 DNA: TGTGCCAGCAGTGGGGAGACAGGGGATGGAAACACCATATATTTT; CDR3 protein: CASSGETGDGNTIYF; J gene: TRBJ1-3; CDR3 length: 15; V gene: TRBV6-6; D gene: TRBD1; clone size: once
CDR3 DNA: TGTGCCAGCAGTGGAACTACAGGGTATTCACCCCTCCACTTT; CDR3 protein: CASSGTTGYSPLHF; J gene: TRBJ1-6; CDR3 length: 14; V gene: TRBV2; D gene: NA; clone size: NA
CDR3 DNA: TGTGCCATCAGTGGGGCCAGGGACCCCTCCTACGAGCAGTACTTC; CDR3 protein: CAISGARDPSYEQYF; J gene: TRBJ2-7; CDR3 length: 15; V gene: TRBV10-3; D gene: NA; clone size: NA
CDR3 DNA: TGTGCCAGAAGCCCTCTCCGACAGGGAGAGACTAGCAGAGACACAGATACGCAGTATTTT; CDR3 protein: CARSPLRQGETSRDTDTQYF; J gene: TRBJ2-3; CDR3 length: 20; V gene: TRBV5-3; D gene: NA; clone size: NA
CDR3 DNA: TGTGCTAGTGGTTTGGTACCGGCGGGGACCTACGAGCAGTACTTC; CDR3 protein: CASGLVPAGTYEQYF; J gene: TRBJ2-7; CDR3 length: 15; V gene: TRBV12-5; D gene: NA; clone size: NA
CDR3 DNA: TGTGCCAGCGCAGGGTGGGGTGAAGCTTTCTTT; CDR3 protein: CASAGWGEAFF; J gene: TRBJ1-1; CDR3 length: 11; V gene: TRBV27; D gene: NA; clone size: NA
CDR3 DNA: TGTGCCAGCAGGTCCGGGACAGCCAAAAACATTCAGTACTTC; CDR3 protein: CASRSGTAKNIQYF; J gene: TRBJ2-4; CDR3 length: 14; V gene: TRBV6-5; D gene: NA; clone size: NA
CDR3 DNA: TGTGCCAGCAGCTCCCGGACTAGCGGGGTGAAGGAGCAGTTCTTC; CDR3 protein: CASSSRTSGVKEQFF; J gene: TRBJ2-1; CDR3 length: 15; V gene: TRBV7-8; D gene: TRBD2; clone size: NA
CDR3 DNA: TGTGCCAGCAGCTTAGCGCTGAAAGCGGGAGTCGGAGATACGCAGTATTTT; CDR3 protein: CASSLALKAGVGDTQYF; J gene: TRBJ2-3; CDR3 length: 17; V gene: TRBV7-6; D gene: TRBD2; clone size: NA
CDR3 DNA: TGTGCCAGCAACAAGGGCGATCAGCCCCAGCATTTT; CDR3 protein: CASNKGDQPQHF; J gene: TRBJ1-5; CDR3 length: 12; V gene: TRBV6-6; D gene: NA; clone size: NA
CDR3 DNA: TGCGCCAGCAGCTTGACAGCTAGCACAGATACGCAGTATTTT; CDR3 protein: CASSLTASTDTQYF; J gene: TRBJ2-3; CDR3 length: 14; V gene: TRBV5-1; D gene: NA; clone size: NA
CDR3 DNA: TGTGCCAGTACACCAACAGGGGGGTTGACCTACGAGCAGTACTTC; CDR3 protein: CASTPTGGLTYEQYF; J gene: TRBJ2-7; CDR3 length: 15; V gene: TRBV19; D gene: TRBD1; clone size: NA
CDR3 DNA: TGCGCCAGCAGCCAACTTCCGGGGGCTAATCCCCCGGAGACCCAGTACTTC; CDR3 protein: CASSQLPGANPPETQYF; J gene: TRBJ2-5; CDR3 length: 17; V gene: TRBV4-1; D gene: NA; clone size: NA
CDR3 DNA: TGTGCCAGCACCCTTAGTTGGGGAATCAACACCGGGGAGCTGTTTTTT; CDR3 protein: CASTLSWGINTGELFF; J gene: TRBJ2-2; CDR3 length: 16; V gene: TRBV11-3; D gene: NA; clone size: NA
CDR3 DNA: TGTGCCAGCAGTTTTGCGGGGTTGACTAGCACAGATACGCAGTATTTT; CDR3 protein: CASSFAGLTSTDTQYF; J gene: TRBJ2-3; CDR3 length: 16; V gene: TRBV27; D gene: NA; clone size: NA
CDR3 DNA: TGTGCCAGCTCAGGACAGGGGTCCAATAGCAATCAGCCCCAGCATTTT; CDR3 protein: CASSGQGSNSNQPQHF; J gene: TRBJ1-5; CDR3 length: 16; V gene: TRBV18; D gene: TRBD1; clone size: NA
CDR3 DNA: TGTGCCAGCAGTCGATTCTCTGGAAACACCATATATTTT; CDR3 protein: CASSRFSGNTIYF; J gene: TRBJ1-3; CDR3 length: 13; V gene: TRBV6-6; D gene: NA; clone size: NA
CDR3 DNA: TGCGCCAGCAGCTTGGAACTAGCGGGAACAGATACGCAGTATTTT; CDR3 protein: CASSLELAGTDTQYF; J gene: TRBJ2-3; CDR3 length: 15; V gene: TRBV5-1; D gene: TRBD2; clone size: NA
CDR3 DNA: TGTGCCAGCAGCCTCCGGGCCAACTATGGCTACACCTTC; CDR3 protein: CASSLRANYGYTF; J gene: TRBJ1-2; CDR3 length: 13; V gene: TRBV6-5; D gene: NA; clone size: NA
CDR3 DNA: TGTGCCTGGAGGCCGACTAGCGGGGGGCAGGAGGGCTCCTACAATGAGCAGTTCTTC; CDR3 protein: CAWRPTSGGQEGSYNEQFF; J gene: TRBJ2-1; CDR3 length: 19; V gene: TRBV30; D gene: TRBD2; clone size: NA
CDR3 DNA: TGTGCCAGCAGTGGACAGGGAGGAGGCGTAGCTTTCTTT; CDR3 protein: CASSGQGGGVAFF; J gene: TRBJ1-1; CDR3 length: 13; V gene: TRBV6-4; D gene: TRBD1; clone size: NA
CDR3 DNA: TGTGCCAGCAGCTTAGGACAGTACACTGAAGCTTTCTTT; CDR3 protein: CASSLGQYTEAFF; J gene: TRBJ1-1; CDR3 length: 13; V gene: TRBV7-9; D gene: NA; clone size: NA
CDR3 DNA: TGTGCCAGCAGCCAGCGGGCTAGCGGGATGTTCTACAATGAGCAGTTCTTC; CDR3 protein: CASSQRASGMFYNEQFF; J gene: TRBJ2-1; CDR3 length: 17; V gene: TRBV11-2; D gene: TRBD2; clone size: NA
CDR3 DNA: TGCGCCAGCAGCTTGGGCAGCCCCGAATATTTT; CDR3 protein: CASSLGSPEYF; J gene: TRBJ1-3; CDR3 length: 11; V gene: TRBV5-1; D gene: NA; clone size: NA
CDR3 DNA: TGTGCCAGCAGCCCCGGGACAGGGAAGGCCAAAAACATTCAGTACTTC; CDR3 protein: CASSPGTGKAKNIQYF; J gene: TRBJ2-4; CDR3 length: 16; V gene: TRBV7-3; D gene: TRBD1; clone size: NA
CDR3 DNA: TGTGCCAGCAGTTTATCAGGGGGCTCTGGAAACACCATATATTTT; CDR3 protein: CASSLSGGSGNTIYF; J gene: TRBJ1-3; CDR3 length: 15; V gene: TRBV28; D gene: TRBD1; clone size: NA
CDR3 DNA: TGTGCCAGCAGCCCCGTCGCGGACCCAAAGTACAATGAGCAGTTCTTC; CDR3 protein: CASSPVADPKYNEQFF; J gene: TRBJ2-1; CDR3 length: 16; V gene: TRBV7-2; D gene: NA; clone size: NA
CDR3 DNA: TGTGCCAGCAGCCAGAACACAGGGGTGGGGGAGCAGTACTTC; CDR3 protein: CASSQNTGVGEQYF; J gene: TRBJ2-7; CDR3 length: 14; V gene: TRBV6-5; D gene: TRBD1; clone size: once
CDR3 DNA: TGTGCCAGCAGTCGAGGACAGTCCTACGAGCAGTACTTC; CDR3 protein: CASSRGQSYEQYF; J gene: TRBJ2-7; CDR3 length: 13; V gene: TRBV28; D gene: NA; clone size: once
CDR3 DNA: TGCAGCGTTGTAGTCCGGGCTCACACAGATACGCAGTATTTT; CDR3 protein: CSVVVRAHTDTQYF; J gene: TRBJ2-3; CDR3 length: 14; V gene: TRBV29-1; D gene: NA; clone size: NA
CDR3 DNA: TGCGCCAGCAGCTTTGACGGGCAGCCCCAGCATTTT; CDR3 protein: CASSFDGQPQHF; J gene: TRBJ1-5; CDR3 length: 12; V gene: TRBV5-1; D gene: NA; clone size: NA